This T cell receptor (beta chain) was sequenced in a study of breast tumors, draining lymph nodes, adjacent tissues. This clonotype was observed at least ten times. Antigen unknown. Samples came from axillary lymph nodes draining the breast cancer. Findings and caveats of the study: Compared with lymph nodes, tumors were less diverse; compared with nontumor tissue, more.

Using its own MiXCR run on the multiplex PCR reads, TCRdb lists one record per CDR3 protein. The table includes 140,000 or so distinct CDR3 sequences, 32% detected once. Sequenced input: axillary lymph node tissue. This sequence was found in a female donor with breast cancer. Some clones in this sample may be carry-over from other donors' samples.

DNA for the CDR3: TGTGCCAGCAGTCCCCCGGGCTACACCTTC. Translating it yields CASSPPGYTF. The V gene is TRBV6-6, the J gene TRBJ1-2, with D hard to call. Trimming took off 5 bases at V and 8 bases at J, with 6 bases between the two ends. The CDR3 spans 10 residues. CDR1 MNHNY and CDR2 SVGAGI come from the germline V gene (reference sequence).